These 23 T cell receptor beta chains originate from one sample sequenced in a study of Ad26.COV2.S vaccination and SARS-CoV-2 variants. Repertoires were generated with immunoSEQ multiplex PCR, while TCRdb's copy carries only in-frame clones and drops some. The sample carries 300,000 to 400,000 clones, approximately 90% recorded once. As for treatment: over 15 received Ad26.COV2.S at low or high dose, single or two shots; 5 received placebo; per-sample allocation not given. Each sample was drawn 63 days after the first injection (of vaccine or placebo). Source: peripheral blood, taken in a trial of Ad26.COV2.S vaccine versus placebo. These receptors all come from a person between 18 and 65 years old who received the Ad26.COV2.S COVID-19 vaccine or a placebo.

The J gene is TRBJ1-4, the V gene TRBV2, with D unclear. CDR1 SNHLY and CDR2 FYNNEI come from the germline V gene. V was pared by 6 bases and J by 5 bases, with 4 bases between. The CDR3 is 11 amino acids. This chain's CDR3 is CASSENEKLFF. The CDR3 nucleotides are TGTGCCAGCAGCGAAAATGAAAAACTGTTTTTT.

This clone is a singleton in its sample. The chain has TRBV30 and TRBJ1-2, with a possible D match to TRBD1 (6 bases). Germline-derived CDR1 and CDR2 are GTSNPN and SVGIG (reference sequence). V lost 3 bases and J 8 bases, leaving 10 bases between the germline ends. There are 11 residues in the CDR3. The CDR3 region is CAWSEGGGYTF. In DNA, the CDR3 is TGTGCCTGGAGCGAGGGGGGCGGCTACACCTTC.

CDR3 sequence: CATKGSNNEQFF. The CDR3 DNA is TGTGCCACCAAGGGGTCAAACAATGAGCAGTTCTTC. The chain joins TRBV24-1 to TRBJ2-1, with D possibly TRBD1 on 5 matching bases. Trimming removed 8 bases from V and 5 bases from J, with 9 bases in between. Germline V gene lookup returns CDR1 KGHDR and CDR2 SFDVKD. The CDR3 extends over 12 amino acids.

The chain recombines TRBV7-9 with TRBJ2-5; D gene ambiguous. CDR3 size: 12 residues. V shed 5 bases and J shed 5 bases, with 9 bases lying between them. Per the germline V gene, CDR1 is SEHNR and CDR2 is FQNEAQ (reference sequence). The CDR3 nucleotides read TGTGCCAGCAGCCCGAACCCGGAGACCCAGTACTTC. Translated: CASSPNPETQYF.

Regarding this clone: This same CDR3 is encoded by further DNA sequences in the sample. The chain recombines TRBV5-1 with TRBJ2-7; D perhaps matches TRBD2 (6 bases). The germline V gene encodes CDR1 SGHRS and CDR2 YFSETQ. The length of the CDR3 is 14 residues. V lost 0 bases, J lost 2 bases, and 9 bases lay in between. This chain's CDR3 is CASSLEGLTYEQYF. The CDR3 nucleotides are TGCGCCAGCAGCTTGGAGGGACTTACCTACGAGCAGTACTTC.

The CDR3: CASTNGIRHGYTF. Written as DNA, the CDR3 is TGTGCCAGCACCAACGGGATTCGGCATGGCTACACCTTC. The genes are TRBV6-5 and TRBJ1-2; D not certain. The CDR3 totals 13 residues. Germline V gene data show CDR1 as MNHEY and CDR2 as SVGAGI. V dropped 7 bases and J dropped 6 bases, with 15 bases sitting between them.

This chain connects TRBV19 to TRBJ2-2; D not certain. Trimming pared 1 base from V and 0 bases from J, leaving 6 bases between. This CDR3 contains 15 residues. The germline CDR1 and CDR2 sequences are LNHDA and SQIVND (reference sequence). The CDR3 protein is CASSIAQTNTGELFF. In nucleotides, the CDR3 is TGTGCCAGTAGTATAGCACAGACGAACACCGGGGAGCTGTTTTTT.

This clone was counted a few times. The chain combines TRBV11-3 with TRBJ2-7; D is perhaps TRBD1 (6 bases). This CDR3 region has 13 residues. Germline CDR1 is SGHNT and CDR2 is YENEEA. The V gene lost 2 bases and the J gene lost 3 bases, with 8 bases spanning the gap. CDR3 nucleotides: TGTGCCAGCAGCTTAAACAGGGACTACGAGCAGTACTTC. The encoded protein is CASSLNRDYEQYF.

J is TRBJ2-7 and V is TRBV10-3; 8 nucleotides line up with TRBD2. Trimming removed 10 bases from V and 6 bases from J; junction bases left unmatched: 11. The germline V gene encodes CDR1 ENHRY and CDR2 SYGVKD. The CDR3 sequence is 13 residues long. The DNA for the CDR3 is TGTGCCACCCTAAGAGCGGGAGATACCGAGCAGTACTTC. This sequence encodes CATLRAGDTEQYF.

The chain joins TRBV28 to TRBJ2-4, with 10 bases matching TRBD1. Unmatched junction bases numbered 9, after V lost 5 bases and J lost 8 bases. The CDR3 length is 15 residues. Germline CDR1 MDHEN, CDR2 SYDVKM. Written as DNA, the CDR3 is TGTGCCAGCAGTCCAATCCGGGACAGGGGTGACATTCAGTACTTC. It yields the protein CASSPIRDRGDIQYF.

The chain employs TRBV28 and TRBJ2-3; 8 nucleotides match TRBD1. The CDR3 has 16 amino acids. V lost 4 bases and J lost 2; bases outside the gene matches: 8. Germline CDR1 reads MDHEN; CDR2 reads SYDVKM. CDR3 coding DNA: TGTGCCAGCAGTTCACCGGGACAGGCAGACACAGATACGCAGTATTTT. Translation gives CASSSPGQADTDTQYF.

The gene calls are TRBV6-2 or TRBV6-3 and TRBJ1-1, with a tentative D call TRBD1 (5 bases). Trimming removed 3 bases at V and 4 bases at J, with 9 bases between. From germline, CDR1 is MNHEY and CDR2 SVGEGT. CDR3 length: 13 residues. CDR3 bases: TGTGCCAGCAGTTATTCTGGGGGCACTGAAGCTTTCTTT. It encodes CASSYSGGTEAFF.

Relative to its sample, this clone is medium-sized. V and J are TRBV6-6 and TRBJ2-1; the D gene is possibly TRBD1 (5 bases). Germline CDR1 MNHNY, CDR2 SVGAGI (reference sequence). The V end lost 0 bases, the J end lost 3 bases, and 6 bases lay between the germline ends. CDR3 length: 14 residues. The chain's CDR3 is CASSYSTDYNEQFF. CDR3 bases: TGTGCCAGCAGTTACTCGACAGACTACAATGAGCAGTTCTTC.

This chain joins TRBV19 and TRBJ2-3, with D maybe TRBD2 (6 bases). The CDR3 sequence is 14 residues long. V was cut by 6 bases and J by 5 bases, with 15 bases left in between. Germline V gene lookup returns CDR1 LNHDA and CDR2 SQIVND (reference sequence). CDR3 amino acids: CASRGGGFRDTQYF. The CDR3 DNA reads TGTGCCAGTAGGGGGGGAGGTTTCAGAGATACGCAGTATTTT.

The chain combines TRBV7-3 with TRBJ1-3; weak D call: TRBD1 (5 bases). This CDR3 region has 16 residues. V was clipped by 5 bases and J by 0 bases, with 14 bases between them. Germline lookup yields CDR1 SGHTA and CDR2 FQGTGA. Here the CDR3 DNA reads TGTGCCAGCAGCCGTCCGGGTGACAGCTCTGGAAACACCATATATTTT. Translating it yields CASSRPGDSSGNTIYF.

The chain joins TRBV7-3 to TRBJ2-2; D perhaps matches TRBD2 (5 bases). CDR1 and CDR2 from the germline V gene are SGHTA and FQGTGA. The CDR3 has 13 amino acids. Trimming left V 6 bases short and J 10 bases short, with 15 bases between. CDR3 DNA sequence: TGTGCCAGCAGTAGAAACAGCGGTTTGGAGCTGTTTTTT. Amino acid sequence: CASSRNSGLELFF.

The genes are TRBV2 and TRBJ1-1, with D uncertain. CDR3 length: 8 residues. The germline gives CDR1 SNHLY, CDR2 FYNNEI. CDR3 sequence reads: CVTSEAFF. The CDR3 DNA reads TGTGTAACCTCTGAAGCTTTCTTT. Drawing the rest from reference TRBV2 and TRBJ1-1, the complete variable domain is EPEVTQTPSHQVTQMGQEVILRCVPISNHLYFYWYRQILGQKVEFLVSFYNNEISEKSEIFDDQFSVERPDGSNFTLKIRSTKLEDSAMYFCVTSEAFFGQGTRLTVV.

This chain links TRBV4-1 with TRBJ2-1, with TRBD1 matching 9 bases. Unmatched junction bases numbered 16, after V lost 4 bases and J lost 15 bases. This CDR3 contains 15 residues. The germline V gene has CDR1 MGHRA and CDR2 YSYEKL. The CDR3 here is CASSPLGTGKEGPFF. CDR3 DNA sequence: TGCGCCAGCAGCCCCTTAGGGACAGGGAAAGAGGGGCCGTTCTTC.

V gene TRBV10-3 combines with J gene TRBJ1-5; TRBD1 agrees at 7 bases. The germline gives CDR1 ENHRY, CDR2 SYGVKD. The V and J ends lost 10 bases and 7 bases, in that order; junction bases with no gene match: 13. The CDR3 length is 14 residues. As DNA, the CDR3 is TGTGCCACACTTGGGACAGCCAACGGGCAGCCCCAGCATTTT. It is translated as CATLGTANGQPQHF.

This clone was seen a single time. This chain links TRBV29-1 with TRBJ1-1; 7 bases match TRBD1. CDR1 and CDR2 (germline): SQVTM, ANQGSEA. This CDR3 spans 14 amino acids. With 7 bases clipped from V and 4 bases from J, the junction kept 12 bases outside the gene matches. CDR3 sequence (DNA): TGCAGCGCGCCGATATACAGGGGTTTCACTGAAGCTTTCTTT. Translation gives CSAPIYRGFTEAFF.

This sequence joins TRBV19 and TRBJ1-1, with a possible D match to TRBD1 (6 bases). This CDR3 has 15 amino acids. In germline, CDR1 is LNHDA, CDR2 SQIVND (reference sequence). V was pared by 2 bases and J by 4 bases, with 14 bases between. This CDR3 is CASSIPVRRGTEAFF. DNA of the CDR3: TGTGCCAGTAGTATACCGGTACGCAGGGGCACTGAAGCTTTCTTT.

The chain links TRBV11-3 to TRBJ2-1; 10 bases map to TRBD1. Germline V gene data show CDR1 as SGHNT and CDR2 as YENEEA. V dropped 5 bases and J dropped 6; count of bases not matched to a gene: 7. The CDR3 loop spans 15 amino acids. The chain's CDR3 is CASSVSGTGVNEQFF. The DNA for the CDR3 is TGTGCCAGCAGCGTATCCGGGACAGGGGTCAATGAGCAGTTCTTC.

This clone appeared once. This chain connects TRBV7-9 to TRBJ1-2; 9 nucleotides agree with TRBD1. This CDR3 region has 16 residues. CDR1 and CDR2 (germline): SEHNR, FQNEAQ (reference sequence). V shed 4 bases and J 0 bases; nucleotides not matched to a gene: 6. CDR3 sequence reads: CASSSRDREANYGYTF. In DNA form, the CDR3 reads TGTGCCAGCAGCTCCCGGGACAGGGAGGCTAACTATGGCTACACCTTC. Variable domain in full (rest from reference TRBV7-9 and TRBJ1-2): DTGVSQNPRHKITKRGQNVTFRCDPISEHNRLYWYRQTLGQGPEFLTYFQNEAQLEKSRLLSDRFSAERPKGSFSTLEIQRTEQGDSAMYLCASSSRDREANYGYTFGSGTRLTVV.